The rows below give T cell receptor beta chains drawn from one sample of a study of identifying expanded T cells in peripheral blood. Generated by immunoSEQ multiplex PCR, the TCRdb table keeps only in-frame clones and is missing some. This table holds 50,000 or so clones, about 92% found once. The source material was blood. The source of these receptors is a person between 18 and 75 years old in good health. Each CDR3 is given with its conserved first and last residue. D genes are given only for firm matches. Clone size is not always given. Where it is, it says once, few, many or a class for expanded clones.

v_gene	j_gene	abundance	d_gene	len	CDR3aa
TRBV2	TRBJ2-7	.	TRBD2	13	CASSVTSGSEQYF
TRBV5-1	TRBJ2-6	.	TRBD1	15	CASSKGTGVANVLTF
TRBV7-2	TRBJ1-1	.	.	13	CASSLYLNTEAFF
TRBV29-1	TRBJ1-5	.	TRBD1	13	CSVVDRENQPQHF
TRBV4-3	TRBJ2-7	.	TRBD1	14	CASSQAQGASEQYF
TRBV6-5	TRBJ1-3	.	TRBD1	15	CASSYSQGAGNTIYF
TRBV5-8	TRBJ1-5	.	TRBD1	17	CASSLDGTGYVHQPQHF
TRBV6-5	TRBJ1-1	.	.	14	CASTTRGGRTEAFF
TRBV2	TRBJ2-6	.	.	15	CASSGQLSGANVLTF
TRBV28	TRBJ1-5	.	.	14	CASSLRDFNQPQHF
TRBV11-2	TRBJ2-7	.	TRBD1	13	CASGPGGRYEQYF
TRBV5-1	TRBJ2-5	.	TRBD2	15	CASRVPSGDQETQYF
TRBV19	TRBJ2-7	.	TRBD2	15	CASSIKRERGYEQYF
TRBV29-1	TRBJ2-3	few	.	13	CSVDEGGTDTQYF
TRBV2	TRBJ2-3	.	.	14	CASSENVSTRTQYF
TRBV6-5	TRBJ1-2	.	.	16	CASSYGTSSPFYGYTF
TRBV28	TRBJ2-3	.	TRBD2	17	CASSRSLGLAGADTQYF
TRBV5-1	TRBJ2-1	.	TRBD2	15	CASSIGLANYNEQFF
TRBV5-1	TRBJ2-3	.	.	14	CASSLADHTDTQYF
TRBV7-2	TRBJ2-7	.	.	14	CASSRRAESYEQYF
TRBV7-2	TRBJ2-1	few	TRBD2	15	CASSYIAGGYNEQFF
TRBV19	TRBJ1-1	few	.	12	CASSRSNTEAFF
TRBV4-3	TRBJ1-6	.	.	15	CASSPSMGEDSPLHF
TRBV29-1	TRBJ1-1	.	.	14	CSAGIGRTNTEAFF
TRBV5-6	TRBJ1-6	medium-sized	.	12	CASSLSRGPLHF
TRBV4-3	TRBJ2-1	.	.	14	CASNRDRFGDEQFF
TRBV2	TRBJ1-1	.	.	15	CASSEKRGMNTEAFF
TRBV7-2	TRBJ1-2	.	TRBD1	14	CASSREGAGYGYTF
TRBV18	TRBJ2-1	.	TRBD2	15	CASSPQGGGYNEQFF
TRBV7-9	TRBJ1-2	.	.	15	CASSLFRGDDYGYTF
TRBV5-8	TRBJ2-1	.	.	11	CASSLGGPQFF
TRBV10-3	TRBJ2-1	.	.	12	CASEDSYNEQFF
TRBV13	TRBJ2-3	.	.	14	CASDPRGLGDTQYF
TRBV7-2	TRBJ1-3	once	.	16	CASNSKEALPGNTIYF
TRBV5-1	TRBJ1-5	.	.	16	CASSLEGGGVNQPQHF
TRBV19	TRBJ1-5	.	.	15	CASSIHTGTGQPQHF
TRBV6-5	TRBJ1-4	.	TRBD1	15	CASSYDREETEKLFF
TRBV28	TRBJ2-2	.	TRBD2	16	CASSTRLAGVTGELFF
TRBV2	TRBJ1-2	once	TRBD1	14	CASGSGTGFYGYTF
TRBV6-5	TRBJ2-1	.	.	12	CASRGAVNEQFF
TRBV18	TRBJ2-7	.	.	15	CASSPVLISSDEQYF
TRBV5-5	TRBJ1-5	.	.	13	CASSRSSDQPQHF
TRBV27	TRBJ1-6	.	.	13	CASRGGGVSPLHF
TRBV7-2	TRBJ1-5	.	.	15	CASSLGVYSNQPQHF
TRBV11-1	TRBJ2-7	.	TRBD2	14	CASSLGTNSYEQYF
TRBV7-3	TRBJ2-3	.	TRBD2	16	CASSHRLAGGGDTQYF
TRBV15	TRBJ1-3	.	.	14	CATSQGSSGNTIYF
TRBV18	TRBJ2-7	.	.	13	CASSALSGYEQYF
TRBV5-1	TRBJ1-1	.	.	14	CASSLTGANTEAFF
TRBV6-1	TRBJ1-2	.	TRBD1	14	CASNSDRGHLGYTF
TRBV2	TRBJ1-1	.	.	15	CASSREGLSNTEAFF
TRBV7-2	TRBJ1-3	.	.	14	CASSRTSSGNTIYF
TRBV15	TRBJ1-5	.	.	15	CATSRGSTANQPQHF